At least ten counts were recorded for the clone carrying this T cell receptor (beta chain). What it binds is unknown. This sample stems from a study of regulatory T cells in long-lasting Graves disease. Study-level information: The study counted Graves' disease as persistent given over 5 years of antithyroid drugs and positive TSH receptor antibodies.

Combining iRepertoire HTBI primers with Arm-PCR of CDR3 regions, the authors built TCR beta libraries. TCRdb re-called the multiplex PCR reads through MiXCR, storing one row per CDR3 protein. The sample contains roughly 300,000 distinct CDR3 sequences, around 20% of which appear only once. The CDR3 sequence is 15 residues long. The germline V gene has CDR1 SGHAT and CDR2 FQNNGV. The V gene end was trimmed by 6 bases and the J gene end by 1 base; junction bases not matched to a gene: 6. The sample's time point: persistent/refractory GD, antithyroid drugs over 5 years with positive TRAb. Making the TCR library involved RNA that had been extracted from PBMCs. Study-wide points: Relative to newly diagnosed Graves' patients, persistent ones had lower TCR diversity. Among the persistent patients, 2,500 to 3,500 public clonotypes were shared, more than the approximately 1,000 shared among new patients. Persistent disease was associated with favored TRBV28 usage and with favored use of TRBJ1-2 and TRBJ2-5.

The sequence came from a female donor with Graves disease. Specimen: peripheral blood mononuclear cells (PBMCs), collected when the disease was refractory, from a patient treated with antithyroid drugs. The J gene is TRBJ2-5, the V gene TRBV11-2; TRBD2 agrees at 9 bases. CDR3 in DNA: TGTGCCAGCAGAACATCGCGGGAGGGCCAAGAGACCCAGTACTTC. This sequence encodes CASRTSREGQETQYF.